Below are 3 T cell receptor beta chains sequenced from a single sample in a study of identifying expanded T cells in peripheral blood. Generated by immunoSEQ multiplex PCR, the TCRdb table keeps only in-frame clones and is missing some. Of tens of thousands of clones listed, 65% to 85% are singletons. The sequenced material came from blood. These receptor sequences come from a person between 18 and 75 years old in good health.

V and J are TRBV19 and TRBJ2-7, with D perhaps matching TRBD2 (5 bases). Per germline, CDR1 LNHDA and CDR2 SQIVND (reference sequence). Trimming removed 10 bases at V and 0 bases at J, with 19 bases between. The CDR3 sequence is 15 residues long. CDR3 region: CATQRKREDSYEQYF. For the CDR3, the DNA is TGTGCCACCCAGAGAAAGAGGGAAGACTCCTACGAGCAGTACTTC.

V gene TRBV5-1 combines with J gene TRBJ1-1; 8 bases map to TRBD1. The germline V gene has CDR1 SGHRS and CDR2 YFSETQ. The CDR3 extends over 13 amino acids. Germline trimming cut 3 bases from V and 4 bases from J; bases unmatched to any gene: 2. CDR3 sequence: CASSWDRSTEAFF. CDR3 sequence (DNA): TGCGCCAGCAGCTGGGACAGGTCCACTGAAGCTTTCTTT.

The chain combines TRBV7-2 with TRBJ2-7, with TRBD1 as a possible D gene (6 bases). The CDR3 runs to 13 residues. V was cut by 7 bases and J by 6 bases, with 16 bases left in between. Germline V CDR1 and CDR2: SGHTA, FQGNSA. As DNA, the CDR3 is TGTGCCAGCACCGATTCCACAGGGTTCGAGCAGTACTTC. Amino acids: CASTDSTGFEQYF.